This is a list of T cell receptor beta chains from one sample in a study of neoadjuvant anti-PD-1 for oral cavity cancer. Generated by immunoSEQ multiplex PCR, the TCRdb table keeps only in-frame clones and is missing some. The table has about 14,000 clones, 65% to 85% seen once; the top ten hold less than 3.5%. The sequencing used PBMCs, collected after nivolumab (anti-PD-1) treatment. All receptors derive from a person between 40 and 85 years old with oral cavity squamous cell carcinoma. Each CDR3 is given with its conserved first and last residue. A D gene is named only where the DNA matches it firmly. Size tells how often a clone was seen (once, few, many) or the class of an expanded clone, and some rows leave it out.

NA NA TRBJ2-2 TRBV7-8 CASSLAGMNTGELFF TGTGCCAGCAGCTTAGCCGGGATGAACACCGGGGAGCTGTTTTTT
few TRBD1 TRBJ1-1 TRBV19 CASRSVGQGNTEAFF TGTGCCAGTAGGTCTGTCGGACAGGGAAACACTGAAGCTTTCTTT
NA TRBD2 TRBJ2-1 TRBV19 CASSGYSGRSNEQFF TGTGCCAGTAGTGGATATAGCGGGAGAAGCAATGAGCAGTTCTTC
NA NA TRBJ2-2 TRBV2 CASSEEQNTGELFF TGTGCCAGCAGTGAAGAACAAAACACCGGGGAGCTGTTTTTT
NA NA TRBJ2-3 TRBV15 CATSRDAGTLGTDTQYF TGTGCCACCAGCAGAGATGCGGGAACGCTGGGAACAGATACGCAGTATTTT
NA NA TRBJ2-6 TRBV30 CAWSEVHNSGANVLTF TGTGCCTGGAGTGAAGTCCATAACTCTGGGGCCAACGTCCTGACTTTC
NA NA TRBJ1-5 TRBV5-5 CASSLWGDDQPQHF TGTGCCAGCAGCTTGTGGGGTGACGATCAGCCCCAGCATTTT
NA NA TRBJ2-5 TRBV7-7 CASTLMAGLQETQYF TGTGCTAGCACCCTAATGGCGGGATTACAAGAGACCCAGTACTTC
NA TRBD2 TRBJ2-5 TRBV9 CASSVVAGEGTQYF TGTGCCAGCAGCGTAGTGGCGGGAGAGGGGACCCAGTACTTC
NA NA TRBJ2-7 TRBV7-7 CASSQGTAAYEQYF TGTGCTAGCAGCCAAGGGACTGCCGCCTACGAGCAGTACTTC
few TRBD2 TRBJ2-7 TRBV30 CAWSPGTRTYEQYF TGTGCCTGGAGTCCGGGGACTAGGACCTACGAGCAGTACTTC
NA NA TRBJ1-1 TRBV16 CASSQGGNTEAFF TGTGCCAGCAGCCAAGGAGGGAACACTGAAGCTTTCTTT
NA NA TRBJ1-1 TRBV2 CATTGARNTEAFF TGTGCCACGACGGGGGCGAGGAACACTGAAGCTTTCTTT
NA NA TRBJ2-2 TRBV5-8 CASSFQGTGELFF TGTGCCAGCAGCTTTCAGGGTACTGGGGAGCTGTTTTTT
once NA TRBJ2-1 TRBV27 CASSRPDSHNEQFF TGTGCCAGCAGTCGGCCGGACAGTCACAATGAGCAGTTCTTC
few NA TRBJ2-1 TRBV9 CASSVKAEPNEQFF TGTGCCAGCAGCGTAAAGGCGGAACCGAATGAGCAGTTCTTC
NA NA TRBJ2-1 TRBV5-1 CASSLGDVVSYNEQFF TGCGCCAGCAGCTTGGGGGACGTCGTTTCCTACAATGAGCAGTTCTTC
NA TRBD1 TRBJ1-4 TRBV15 CATSSRTGPNEKLFF TGTGCCACCAGCTCCCGGACAGGGCCAAATGAAAAACTGTTTTTT
NA TRBD1 TRBJ1-2 TRBV29-1 CSVAAGGNHGYTF TGCAGCGTTGCGGCAGGGGGTAACCATGGCTACACCTTC
NA TRBD2 TRBJ2-7 TRBV10-3 CATGRTSSLYEQYF TGTGCCACCGGAAGGACTAGCTCCCTCTACGAGCAGTACTTC
NA NA TRBJ1-5 TRBV6-1 CASSEARGTSPFGNQPQHF TGTGCCAGCAGTGAAGCCCGGGGGACCTCTCCGTTCGGCAATCAGCCCCAGCATTTT
NA NA TRBJ1-2 TRBV30 CACSDSNYGYTF TGTGCCTGTTCGGACAGTAACTATGGCTACACCTTC
NA NA TRBJ2-1 TRBV10-3 CAINGGVPYNEQFF TGTGCCATCAATGGGGGAGTCCCCTACAATGAGCAGTTCTTC
NA NA TRBJ1-1 TRBV6-1 CASRATMNTEAFF TGTGCCAGCAGGGCCACAATGAACACTGAAGCTTTCTTT
NA NA TRBJ2-5 TRBV6-1 CASSPRGAQETQYF TGTGCCAGCAGTCCCCGGGGGGCGCAGGAGACCCAGTACTTC
NA TRBD1 TRBJ1-2 TRBV28 CASSSADRGREGYTF TGTGCCAGCAGTTCAGCGGACAGGGGGCGAGAAGGCTACACCTTC
NA NA TRBJ2-5 TRBV11-2 CASSKQVETQYF TGTGCCAGCTCCAAACAGGTTGAGACCCAGTACTTC
once TRBD1 TRBJ2-7 TRBV7-9 CASSLVTQGSGEQYF TGTGCCAGCAGCTTAGTAACACAGGGGAGCGGCGAGCAGTACTTC
few TRBD1 TRBJ1-2 TRBV6-5 CASSYSRTGGNYGYTF TGTGCCAGCAGTTACTCGAGGACAGGGGGGAACTATGGCTACACCTTC
NA NA TRBJ2-5 TRBV19 CASTPGTGGETQYF TGTGCCAGTACTCCCGGGACTGGGGGGGAGACCCAGTACTTC
NA NA TRBJ2-1 TRBV7-6 CASSLRDASYNEQFF TGTGCCAGCAGCCTAAGAGACGCCTCCTACAATGAGCAGTTCTTC
NA NA TRBJ2-1 TRBV2 CASSEGGLQVLTEQFF TGTGCCAGCAGTGAAGGGGGCCTCCAGGTACTTACTGAGCAGTTCTTC
once NA TRBJ2-1 TRBV5-6 CASSLRYEQFF TGTGCCAGCAGCTTGCGGTATGAGCAGTTCTTC
NA NA TRBJ2-5 TRBV11-2 CASSPPTRETQYF TGTGCCAGCAGCCCACCAACCAGGGAGACCCAGTACTTC
few NA TRBJ1-5 TRBV28 CASRSVLSNQPQHF TGTGCCAGCAGGTCAGTGCTAAGCAATCAGCCCCAGCATTTT
NA TRBD1 TRBJ1-5 TRBV4-2 CASSHGPQGQGGNQPQHF TGTGCCAGCAGCCACGGGCCACAAGGACAGGGAGGCAATCAGCCCCAGCATTTT
NA NA TRBJ2-2 TRBV27 CASRPGQRAGELFF TGTGCCAGCAGGCCGGGACAGCGGGCCGGGGAGCTGTTTTTT
NA NA TRBJ1-2 TRBV27 CASVRPGGGGYTF TGTGCCAGCGTACGGCCGGGAGGCGGTGGCTACACCTTC
few TRBD1 TRBJ1-1 TRBV10-3 CAISEGQANTEAFF TGTGCCATCAGCGAAGGACAGGCCAACACTGAAGCTTTCTTT
once TRBD2 TRBJ2-5 TRBV29-1 CSVERTSEETQYF TGCAGCGTTGAAAGGACTAGCGAAGAGACCCAGTACTTC
NA TRBD2 TRBJ2-5 TRBV4-1 CASSHAQLAGGRETQYF TGCGCCAGCAGCCACGCCCAACTAGCGGGAGGGAGGGAGACCCAGTACTTC
NA TRBD1 TRBJ2-7 TRBV4-1 CASSQEGQGRYEQYF TGCGCCAGCAGCCAAGAGGGACAGGGGAGATACGAGCAGTACTTC
NA NA TRBJ2-1 TRBV6-1 CASSDPGVVILRQFF TGTGCCAGCAGTGACCCTGGGGTAGTCATCTTACGGCAGTTCTTC
NA NA TRBJ2-7 TRBV28 CASSLSRGYEQYF TGTGCCAGCAGTTTATCTAGGGGCTACGAGCAGTACTTC
NA TRBD2 TRBJ2-7 TRBV15 CATSGGTSDSDEQYF TGTGCCACTTCAGGCGGGACTAGCGATTCCGACGAGCAGTACTTC
NA NA TRBJ1-2 TRBV6-1 CASSEALGTYGYTF TGTGCCAGCAGTGAAGCCCTAGGGACCTATGGCTACACCTTC
NA TRBD2 TRBJ2-1 TRBV6-1 CASSENFFGLAGGGDEQFF TGTGCCAGCAGTGAAAATTTTTTCGGTCTAGCGGGAGGGGGCGATGAGCAGTTCTTC
NA TRBD1 TRBJ1-5 TRBV19 CASKEGAEGNQPQHF TGTGCCAGTAAAGAGGGGGCTGAGGGCAATCAGCCCCAGCATTTT
NA TRBD2 TRBJ2-7 TRBV5-4 CASSLGTSDSYEQYF TGTGCCAGCAGCCTGGGGACTAGCGACTCCTACGAGCAGTACTTC